A selection of T cell receptor beta chains follows, all from one sample in a study of cytomegalovirus exposure and HLA in healthy donors. Sequencing was performed with immunoSEQ multiplex PCR; in TCRdb, only in-frame clones are kept and a portion is missing. The data hold 90,000 to 100,000 clones, with around 73% observed a single time. The sequencing input was PBMCs. The receptors stem from a woman aged 55-69 years in good health and CMV-seronegative. Each CDR3 is given with its conserved first and last residue. The order of the fields is J gene, clone size, V gene, D gene, CDR3 protein, CDR3 DNA. A D gene is named only where the DNA matches it firmly. Size values are once, few and many counts, or a class for expanded clones, and some rows have none.

TRBJ1-1 | . | TRBV19 | . | CASSTYDRGGTEAFF | TGTGCCAGTAGTACCTACGACAGAGGGGGCACTGAAGCTTTCTTT
TRBJ2-7 | once | TRBV6-5 | . | CASSFSTSPGEQYF | TGTGCCAGCAGTTTCTCGACTTCTCCTGGCGAGCAGTACTTC
TRBJ1-2 | . | TRBV2 | TRBD1 | CASTKDRDYGYTF | TGTGCCAGCACAAAGGACAGGGACTATGGCTACACCTTC
TRBJ2-3 | . | TRBV5-6 | TRBD2 | CASSLGAGVFTDTQYF | TGTGCCAGCAGCTTGGGGGCGGGAGTATTCACAGATACGCAGTATTTT
TRBJ2-5 | . | TRBV6-1 | . | CASSEPETQYF | TGTGCCAGCAGTGAACCGGAGACCCAGTACTTC
TRBJ2-1 | few | TRBV9 | . | CASSVVGSGSYNEQFF | TGTGCCAGCAGCGTAGTCGGGAGTGGCTCCTACAATGAGCAGTTCTTC
TRBJ2-7 | . | TRBV25-1 | TRBD2 | CASSVGEGLAGVEQYF | TGTGCCAGCAGTGTCGGGGAGGGACTAGCGGGGGTCGAGCAGTACTTC
TRBJ1-1 | few | TRBV7-9 | . | CASSSPRESPFDTEAFF | TGTGCCAGCAGCTCCCCCCGGGAAAGCCCCTTTGACACTGAAGCTTTCTTT
TRBJ1-3 | . | TRBV30 | . | CAWSERVTPHPVYF | TGTGCCTGGAGTGAACGGGTCACCCCACACCCCGTATATTTT
TRBJ2-7 | . | TRBV5-1 | TRBD1 | CASSLDGTGAYEQYF | TGCGCCAGCAGCCTCGACGGGACAGGGGCCTACGAGCAGTACTTC
TRBJ2-4 | . | TRBV9 | TRBD1 | CASSVEGQGGNIQYF | TGTGCCAGCAGCGTAGAGGGACAGGGAGGGAACATTCAGTACTTC
TRBJ1-4 | . | TRBV25-1 | . | CASSESTDNEKLFF | TGTGCCAGCAGTGAATCCACAGATAATGAAAAACTGTTTTTT
TRBJ2-6 | . | TRBV27 | . | CASSLSYGANVLTF | TGTGCCAGCAGTTTATCTTATGGGGCCAACGTCCTGACTTTC
TRBJ1-5 | . | TRBV9 | . | CASSVSGFQPQHF | TGTGCCAGCAGCGTTTCAGGGTTTCAGCCCCAGCATTTT
TRBJ1-5 | . | TRBV27 | . | CASSLVWGDQPQHF | TGTGCCAGCAGTTTAGTGTGGGGGGATCAGCCCCAGCATTTT
TRBJ1-6 | . | TRBV19 | TRBD1 | CASTSTGLDSPLHF | TGTGCCAGTACTTCGACAGGGTTGGATTCACCCCTCCACTTT
TRBJ2-5 | once | TRBV29-1 | TRBD1 | CSVERQGIGRETQYF | TGCAGCGTTGAGCGACAGGGTATAGGACGAGAGACCCAGTACTTC
TRBJ2-7 | . | TRBV4-3 | . | CASSQDPRSYEQYF | TGCGCCAGCAGCCAAGATCCGAGGTCCTACGAGCAGTACTTC
TRBJ1-5 | . | TRBV27 | . | CASSLSIQGNQPQHF | TGTGCCAGCAGTTTATCGATTCAGGGCAATCAGCCCCAGCATTTT
TRBJ1-1 | . | TRBV5-1 | . | CASSAVGGYTEAFF | TGCGCCAGCAGCGCGGTCGGGGGATACACTGAAGCTTTCTTT
TRBJ1-3 | . | TRBV5-1 | . | CASSLGGVSGNTIYF | TGCGCCAGCAGCTTGGGGGGGGTTTCTGGAAACACCATATATTTT
TRBJ1-5 | . | TRBV6-5 | . | CASSYSRPGQNQPQHF | TGTGCCAGCAGTTACTCGAGGCCGGGACAAAATCAGCCCCAGCATTTT
TRBJ1-1 | . | TRBV5-1 | . | CASKEDNTEAFF | TGCGCCAGCAAGGAGGATAACACTGAAGCTTTCTTT
TRBJ1-1 | . | TRBV4-1 | . | CASSPLRGAVTEAFF | TGCGCCAGCAGCCCCCTGCGGGGGGCTGTCACTGAAGCTTTCTTT
TRBJ2-7 | . | TRBV7-9 | . | CASSLLRQAYEQYF | TGTGCCAGCAGCTTACTCAGGCAGGCTTACGAGCAGTACTTC
TRBJ1-4 | . | TRBV6-1 | . | CASSEALGPRDEKLFF | TGTGCCAGCAGTGAAGCGCTTGGGCCGAGGGATGAAAAACTGTTTTTT
TRBJ2-1 | few | TRBV5-8 | TRBD1 | CASSTGQGDEQFF | TGTGCCAGCAGCACCGGACAGGGAGATGAGCAGTTCTTC
TRBJ2-7 | . | TRBV28 | . | CASGGSSYEQYF | TGTGCCAGCGGGGGCAGCTCCTACGAGCAGTACTTC
TRBJ1-1 | . | TRBV27 | . | CASSLFDRPNTEAFF | TGTGCCAGCAGTTTATTTGACAGACCGAACACTGAAGCTTTCTTT